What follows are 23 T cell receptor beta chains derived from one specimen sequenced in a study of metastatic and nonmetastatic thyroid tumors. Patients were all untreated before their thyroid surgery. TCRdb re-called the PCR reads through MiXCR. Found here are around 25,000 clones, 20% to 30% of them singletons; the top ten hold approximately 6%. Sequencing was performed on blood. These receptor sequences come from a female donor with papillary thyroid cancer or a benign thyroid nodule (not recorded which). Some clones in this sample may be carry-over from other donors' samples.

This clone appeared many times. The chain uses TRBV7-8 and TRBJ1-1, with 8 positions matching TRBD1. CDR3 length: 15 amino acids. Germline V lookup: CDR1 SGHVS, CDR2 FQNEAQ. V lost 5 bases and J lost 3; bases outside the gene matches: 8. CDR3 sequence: CASSPVGQGYTEAFF. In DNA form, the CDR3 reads TGTGCCAGCAGCCCCGTCGGACAGGGCTACACTGAAGCTTTCTTT.

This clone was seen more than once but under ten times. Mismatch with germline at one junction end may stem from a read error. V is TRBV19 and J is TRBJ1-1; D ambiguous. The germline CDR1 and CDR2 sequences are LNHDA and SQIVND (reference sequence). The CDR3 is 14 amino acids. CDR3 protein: CASSTISRRTEAFF. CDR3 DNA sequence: TGTGCCAGTAGTACCATCTCCAGGAGGACTGAAGCCTTCTTT.

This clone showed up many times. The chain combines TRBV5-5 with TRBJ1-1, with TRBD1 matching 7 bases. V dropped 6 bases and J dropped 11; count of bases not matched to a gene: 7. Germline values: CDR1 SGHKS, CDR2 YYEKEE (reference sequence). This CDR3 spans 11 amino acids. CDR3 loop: CASTEGAVAFF. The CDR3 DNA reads TGTGCCAGCACCGAGGGGGCAGTCGCTTTCTTT.

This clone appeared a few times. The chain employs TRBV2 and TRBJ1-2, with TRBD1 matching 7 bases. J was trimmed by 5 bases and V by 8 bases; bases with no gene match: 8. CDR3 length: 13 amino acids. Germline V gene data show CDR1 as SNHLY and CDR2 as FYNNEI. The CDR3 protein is CASSRTGMYGYTF. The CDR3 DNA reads TGTGCCAGCTCGAGGACAGGTATGTATGGCTACACCTTC.

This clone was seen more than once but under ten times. CDR3 sequence: CAALQCPEAFF. The CDR3 nucleotides are TGTGCCGCACTGCAGTGCCCCGAAGCTTTCTTT. The genes are TRBV6-1 and TRBJ1-1; D unresolved. The CDR3 is made up of 11 amino acids. The V gene lost 11 bases and the J gene lost 8 bases, with 15 bases spanning the gap. CDR1 is MNHNS and CDR2 is SASEGT in the germline V gene.

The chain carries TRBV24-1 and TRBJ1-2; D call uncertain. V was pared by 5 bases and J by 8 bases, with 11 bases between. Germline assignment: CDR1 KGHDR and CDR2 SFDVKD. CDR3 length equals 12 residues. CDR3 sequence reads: CATSGASSGYTF. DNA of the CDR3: TGTGCCACCAGTGGGGCGTCGTCCGGCTACACCTTC.

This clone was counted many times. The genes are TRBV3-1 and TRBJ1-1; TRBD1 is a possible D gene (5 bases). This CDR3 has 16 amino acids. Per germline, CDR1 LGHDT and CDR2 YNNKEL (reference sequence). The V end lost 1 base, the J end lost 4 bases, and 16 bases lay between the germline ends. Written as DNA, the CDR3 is TGTGCCAGCAGCCAAGCTGACACAGTAAGGGGCACTGAAGCTTTCTTT. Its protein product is CASSQADTVRGTEAFF.

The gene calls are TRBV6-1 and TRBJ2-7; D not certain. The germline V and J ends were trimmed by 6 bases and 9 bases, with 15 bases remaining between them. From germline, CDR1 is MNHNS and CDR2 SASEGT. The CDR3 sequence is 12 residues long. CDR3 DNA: TGTGCCAGCAGATTCGACACGCACCTGCAGTACTTC. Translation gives CASRFDTHLQYF.

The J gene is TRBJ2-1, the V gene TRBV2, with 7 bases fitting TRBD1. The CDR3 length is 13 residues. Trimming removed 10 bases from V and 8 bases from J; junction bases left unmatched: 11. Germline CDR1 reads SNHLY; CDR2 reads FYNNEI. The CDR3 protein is CATKGTEGDEQFF. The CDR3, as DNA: TGTGCCACCAAAGGGACAGAGGGGGATGAGCAGTTCTTC.

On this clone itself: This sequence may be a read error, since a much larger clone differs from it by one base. CDR3 sequence (DNA): TGTGCCAGCAGCCCTCCGGGGCAGGGAAGGATGAATGAGCAGTTCTTC. Protein product: CASSPPGQGRMNEQFF. V and J are TRBV11-2 and TRBJ2-1; D is possibly TRBD1 or TRBD2 (5 bases each). With 5 bases removed from V and 7 bases from J, the gap between germline ends came to 21 bases. Germline CDR1 is SGHAT and CDR2 is FQNNGV. The CDR3 has 16 residues.

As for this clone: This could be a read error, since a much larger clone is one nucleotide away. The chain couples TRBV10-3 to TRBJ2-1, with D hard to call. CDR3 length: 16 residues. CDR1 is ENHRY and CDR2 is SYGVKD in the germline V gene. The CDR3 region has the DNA TGTGCCATCATTGAGTCCCGAGCCACTATTTCCAATGAGCAGTTCTTC. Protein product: CAIIESRATISNEQFF.

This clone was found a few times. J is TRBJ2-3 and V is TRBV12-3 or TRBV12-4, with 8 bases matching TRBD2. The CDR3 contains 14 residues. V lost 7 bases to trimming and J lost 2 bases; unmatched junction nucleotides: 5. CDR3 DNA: TGTGCCAGCACCCCGACTAGCGCCACAGATACGCAGTATTTT. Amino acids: CASTPTSATDTQYF.

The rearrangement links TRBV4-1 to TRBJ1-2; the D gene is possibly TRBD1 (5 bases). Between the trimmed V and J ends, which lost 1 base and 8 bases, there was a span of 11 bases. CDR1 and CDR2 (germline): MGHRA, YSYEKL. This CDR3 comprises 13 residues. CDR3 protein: CASSQADSRGYTF. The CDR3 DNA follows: TGCGCCAGCAGCCAAGCCGACAGCCGCGGCTACACCTTC.

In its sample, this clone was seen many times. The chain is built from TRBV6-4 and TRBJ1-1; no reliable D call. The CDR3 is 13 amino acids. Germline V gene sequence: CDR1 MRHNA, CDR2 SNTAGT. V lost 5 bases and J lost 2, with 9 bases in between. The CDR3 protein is CASSSVANTEAFF. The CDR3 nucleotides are TGTGCCAGCAGTTCGGTAGCCAACACTGAAGCTTTCTTT.

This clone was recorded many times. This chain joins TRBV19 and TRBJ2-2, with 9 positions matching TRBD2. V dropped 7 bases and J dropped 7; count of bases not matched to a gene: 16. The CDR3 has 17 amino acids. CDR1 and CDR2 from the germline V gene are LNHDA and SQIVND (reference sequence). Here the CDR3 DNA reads TGTGCCAGTACTCCCCCGGCGGGAGGGAACGTTGGCGGGGAGCTGTTTTTT. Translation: CASTPPAGGNVGGELFF.

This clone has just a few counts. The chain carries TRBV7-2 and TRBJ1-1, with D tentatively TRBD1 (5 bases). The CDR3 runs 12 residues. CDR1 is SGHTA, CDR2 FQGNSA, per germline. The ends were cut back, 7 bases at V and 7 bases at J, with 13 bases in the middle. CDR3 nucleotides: TGTGCCAGCATCATCGGGACGGGTGAAGCTTTCTTT. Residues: CASIIGTGEAFF.

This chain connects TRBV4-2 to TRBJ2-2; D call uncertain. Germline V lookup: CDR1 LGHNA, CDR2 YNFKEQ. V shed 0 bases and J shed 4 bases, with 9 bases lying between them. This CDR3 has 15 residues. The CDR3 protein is CASSQDKQSTGELFF. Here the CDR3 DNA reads TGTGCCAGCAGCCAAGATAAACAGAGCACCGGGGAGCTGTTTTTT.

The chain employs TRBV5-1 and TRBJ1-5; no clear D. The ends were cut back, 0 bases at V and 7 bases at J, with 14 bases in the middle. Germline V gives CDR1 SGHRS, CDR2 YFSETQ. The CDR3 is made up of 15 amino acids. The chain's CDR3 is CASSLAGEGLQPQHF. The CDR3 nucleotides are TGCGCCAGCAGCTTGGCCGGAGAGGGATTGCAGCCCCAGCATTTT.

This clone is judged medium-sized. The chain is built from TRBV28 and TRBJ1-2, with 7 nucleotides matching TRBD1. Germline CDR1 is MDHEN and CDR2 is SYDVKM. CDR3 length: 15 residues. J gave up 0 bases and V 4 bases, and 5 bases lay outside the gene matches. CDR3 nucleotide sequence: TGTGCCAGCAGTTCACCCGGGACAGCTAACTATGGCTACACCTTC. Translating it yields CASSSPGTANYGYTF.

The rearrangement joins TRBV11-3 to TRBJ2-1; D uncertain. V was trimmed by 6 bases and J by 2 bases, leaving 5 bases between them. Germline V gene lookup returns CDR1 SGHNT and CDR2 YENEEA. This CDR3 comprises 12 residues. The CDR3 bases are TGTGCCAGCAGTAACACCTACAATGAGCAGTTCTTC. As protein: CASSNTYNEQFF.

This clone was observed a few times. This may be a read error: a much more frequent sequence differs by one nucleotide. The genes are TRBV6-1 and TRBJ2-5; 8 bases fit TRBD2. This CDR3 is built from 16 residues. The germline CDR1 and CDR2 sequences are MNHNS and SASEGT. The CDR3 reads CACRKEKAGVWENQYF. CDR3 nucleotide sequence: TGTGCCTGCAGAAAAGAGAAAGCGGGAGTTTGGGAGAACCAGTACTTC.

In nucleotides, the CDR3 is TGTGCCAGCAGCACTATAGGGGGCGTAACTGGGGCCAACGTCCTGACTTTC. Protein product: CASSTIGGVTGANVLTF. This sequence joins TRBV28 and TRBJ2-6; 7 nucleotides line up with TRBD1. The V gene end was trimmed by 6 bases and the J gene end by 2 bases; junction bases not matched to a gene: 10. The germline V gene encodes CDR1 MDHEN and CDR2 SYDVKM. The CDR3 extends over 17 amino acids.

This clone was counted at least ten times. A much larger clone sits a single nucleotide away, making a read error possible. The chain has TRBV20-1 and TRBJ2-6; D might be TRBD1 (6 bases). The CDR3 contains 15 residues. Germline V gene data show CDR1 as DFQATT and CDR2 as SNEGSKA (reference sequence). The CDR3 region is CSAKDSPSGANALTF. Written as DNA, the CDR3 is TGCAGTGCTAAGGACAGCCCGTCTGGGGCCAACGCCCTGACTTTC.